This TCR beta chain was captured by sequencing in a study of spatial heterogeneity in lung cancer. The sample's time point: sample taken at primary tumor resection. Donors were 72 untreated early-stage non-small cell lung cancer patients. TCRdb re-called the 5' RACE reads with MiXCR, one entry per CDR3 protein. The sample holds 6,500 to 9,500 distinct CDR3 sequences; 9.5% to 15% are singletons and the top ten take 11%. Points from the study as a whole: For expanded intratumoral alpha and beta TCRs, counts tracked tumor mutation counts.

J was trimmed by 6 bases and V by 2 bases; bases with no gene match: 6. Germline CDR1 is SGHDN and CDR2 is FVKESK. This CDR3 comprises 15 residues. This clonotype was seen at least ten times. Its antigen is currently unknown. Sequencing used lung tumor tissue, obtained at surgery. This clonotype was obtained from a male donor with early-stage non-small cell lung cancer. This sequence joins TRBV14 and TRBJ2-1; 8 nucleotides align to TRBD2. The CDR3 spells CASSQQAGVSNEQFF. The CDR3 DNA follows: TGTGCCAGCAGCCAACAAGCGGGAGTCAGCAATGAGCAGTTCTTC.